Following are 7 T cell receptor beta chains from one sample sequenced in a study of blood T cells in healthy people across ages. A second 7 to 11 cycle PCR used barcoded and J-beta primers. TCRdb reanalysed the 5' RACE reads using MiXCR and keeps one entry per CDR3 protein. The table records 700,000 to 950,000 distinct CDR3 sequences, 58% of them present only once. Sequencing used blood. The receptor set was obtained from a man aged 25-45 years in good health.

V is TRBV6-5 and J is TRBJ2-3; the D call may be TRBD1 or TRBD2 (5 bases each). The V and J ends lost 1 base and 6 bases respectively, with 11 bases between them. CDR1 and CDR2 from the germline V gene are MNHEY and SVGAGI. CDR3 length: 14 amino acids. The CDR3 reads CASSYFGGPDTQYF. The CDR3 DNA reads TGTGCCAGCAGTTACTTTGGGGGACCGGATACGCAGTATTTT.

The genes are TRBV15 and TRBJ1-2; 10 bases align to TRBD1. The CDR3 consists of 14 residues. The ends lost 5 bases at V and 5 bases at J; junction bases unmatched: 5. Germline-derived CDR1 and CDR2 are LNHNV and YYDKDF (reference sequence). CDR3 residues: CATSVDRGFYGYTF. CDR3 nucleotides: TGTGCCACCAGCGTGGACAGGGGGTTTTATGGCTACACCTTC.

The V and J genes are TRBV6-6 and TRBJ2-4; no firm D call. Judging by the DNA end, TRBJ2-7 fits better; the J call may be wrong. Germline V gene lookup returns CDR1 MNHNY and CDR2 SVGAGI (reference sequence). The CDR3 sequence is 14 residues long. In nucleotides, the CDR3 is TGTGCCAGCAGTTGGGAATTGATTAGCTACGAGCAGTACTTC. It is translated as CASSWELISYEQYF.

CDR3 protein: CASLPAGKGGNEQYF. The CDR3 region has the DNA TGTGCCAGCCTCCCGGCGGGGAAGGGTGGGAACGAGCAGTACTTC. The chain recombines TRBV11-2 with TRBJ2-4; tentatively, D is TRBD2 (6 bases). The assigned J gene may be wrong: the sequence end matches TRBJ2-7 better. This CDR3 comprises 15 residues. In germline, CDR1 is SGHAT, CDR2 FQNNGV.

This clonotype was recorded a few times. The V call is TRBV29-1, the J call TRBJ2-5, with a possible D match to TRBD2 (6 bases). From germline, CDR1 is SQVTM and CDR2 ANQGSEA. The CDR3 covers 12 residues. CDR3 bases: TGCGGAGTACGCCTTGGAGGGGAGACCCAGTACTTC. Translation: CGVRLGGETQYF.

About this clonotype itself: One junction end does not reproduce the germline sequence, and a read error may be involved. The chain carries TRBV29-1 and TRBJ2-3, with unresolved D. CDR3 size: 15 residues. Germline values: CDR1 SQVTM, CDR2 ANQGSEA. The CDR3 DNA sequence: TGCAGCGTAGAAGGTAGCATAAAGGGCACAGATACGCAGTATTTT. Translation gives CSVEGSIKGTDTQYF.

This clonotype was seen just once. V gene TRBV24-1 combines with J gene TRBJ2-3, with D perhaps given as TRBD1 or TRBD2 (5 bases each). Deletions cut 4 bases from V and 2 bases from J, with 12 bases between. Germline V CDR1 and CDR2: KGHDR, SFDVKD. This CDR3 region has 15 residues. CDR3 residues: CATSEDGGTTDTQYF. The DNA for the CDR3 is TGTGCCACCAGTGAAGATGGGGGAACCACAGATACGCAGTATTTT.